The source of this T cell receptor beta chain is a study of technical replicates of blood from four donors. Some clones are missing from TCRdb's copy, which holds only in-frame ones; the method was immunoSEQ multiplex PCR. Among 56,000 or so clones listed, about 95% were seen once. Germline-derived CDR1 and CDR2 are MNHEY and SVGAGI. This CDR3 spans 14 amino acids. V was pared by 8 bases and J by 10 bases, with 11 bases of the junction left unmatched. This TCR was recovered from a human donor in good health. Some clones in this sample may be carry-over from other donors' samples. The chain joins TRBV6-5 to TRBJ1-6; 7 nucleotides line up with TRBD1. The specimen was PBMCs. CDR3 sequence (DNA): TGTGCCAGCCGACCCAGGGGGGCGGGATCACCCCTCCACTTT. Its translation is CASRPRGAGSPLHF.